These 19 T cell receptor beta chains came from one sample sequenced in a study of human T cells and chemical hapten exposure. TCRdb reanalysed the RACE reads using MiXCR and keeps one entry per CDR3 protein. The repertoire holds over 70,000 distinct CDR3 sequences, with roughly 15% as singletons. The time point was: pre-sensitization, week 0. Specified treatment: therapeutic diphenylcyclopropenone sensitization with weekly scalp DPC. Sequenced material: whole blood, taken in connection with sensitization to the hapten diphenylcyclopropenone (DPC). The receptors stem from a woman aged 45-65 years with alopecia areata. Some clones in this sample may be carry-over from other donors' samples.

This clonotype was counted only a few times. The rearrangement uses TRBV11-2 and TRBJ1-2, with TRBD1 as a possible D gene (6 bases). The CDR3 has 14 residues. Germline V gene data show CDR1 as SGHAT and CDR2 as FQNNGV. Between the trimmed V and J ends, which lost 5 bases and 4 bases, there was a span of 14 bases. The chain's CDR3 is CASSRNAGVYGYTF. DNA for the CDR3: TGTGCCAGCAGCAGAAATGCAGGGGTCTATGGCTACACCTTC.

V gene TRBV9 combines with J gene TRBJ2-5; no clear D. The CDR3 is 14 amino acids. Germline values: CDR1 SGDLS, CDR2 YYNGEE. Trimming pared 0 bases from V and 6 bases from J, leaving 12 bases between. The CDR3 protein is CASSVGGPEKTQYF. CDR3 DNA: TGTGCCAGCAGCGTAGGCGGCCCCGAAAAGACCCAGTACTTC.

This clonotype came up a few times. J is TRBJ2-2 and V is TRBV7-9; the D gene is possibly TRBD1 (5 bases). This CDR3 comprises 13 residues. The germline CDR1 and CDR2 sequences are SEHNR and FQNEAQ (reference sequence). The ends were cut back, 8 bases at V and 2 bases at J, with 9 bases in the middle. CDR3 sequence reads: CASGQGNTGELFF. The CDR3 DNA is TGTGCCAGCGGGCAGGGAAACACCGGGGAGCTGTTTTTT.

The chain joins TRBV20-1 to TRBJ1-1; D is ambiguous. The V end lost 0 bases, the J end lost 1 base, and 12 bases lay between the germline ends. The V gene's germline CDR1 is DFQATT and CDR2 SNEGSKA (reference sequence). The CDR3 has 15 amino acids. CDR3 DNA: TGCAGTGCTAGAGACCAGAGGACGTCGAACACTGAAGCTTTCTTT. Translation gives CSARDQRTSNTEAFF.

This CDR3 is CASSPGLGPYYEQYF. CDR3 nucleotides: TGTGCCAGCTCACCAGGACTAGGTCCCTACTACGAGCAGTACTTC. This chain joins TRBV18 and TRBJ2-7; 7 bases match TRBD2. The CDR3 loop spans 15 amino acids. CDR1 and CDR2 from the germline V gene are KGHSH and LQKENI. Trimming at V came to 2 bases and at J to 3 bases, leaving 7 bases not matched to a gene.

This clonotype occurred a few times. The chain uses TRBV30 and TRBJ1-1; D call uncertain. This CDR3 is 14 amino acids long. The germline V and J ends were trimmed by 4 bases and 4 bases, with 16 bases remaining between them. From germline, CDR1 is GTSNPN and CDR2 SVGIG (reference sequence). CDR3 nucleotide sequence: TGTGCCTGGACCCTCACTCCCGACACCACTGAAGCTTTCTTT. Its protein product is CAWTLTPDTTEAFF.

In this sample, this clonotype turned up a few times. CDR3 sequence: CASSLAPQAGYGYTF. In DNA, the CDR3 is TGTGCCAGCAGCTTAGCGCCCCAGGCGGGCTATGGCTACACCTTC. This chain links TRBV7-8 with TRBJ1-2; D is uncertain. This CDR3 has 15 residues. Per the germline V gene, CDR1 is SGHVS and CDR2 is FQNEAQ. Trimming shortened V by 0 bases and J by 4 bases, and 12 bases separated the two germline ends.

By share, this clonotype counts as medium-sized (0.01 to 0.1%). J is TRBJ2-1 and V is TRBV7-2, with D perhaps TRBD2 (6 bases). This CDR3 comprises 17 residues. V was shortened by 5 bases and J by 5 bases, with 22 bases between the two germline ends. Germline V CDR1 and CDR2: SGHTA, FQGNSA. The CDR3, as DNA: TGTGCCAGCAGCCTACAACTTCCGGGACTTCGCAACAATGAGCAGTTCTTC. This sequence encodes CASSLQLPGLRNNEQFF.

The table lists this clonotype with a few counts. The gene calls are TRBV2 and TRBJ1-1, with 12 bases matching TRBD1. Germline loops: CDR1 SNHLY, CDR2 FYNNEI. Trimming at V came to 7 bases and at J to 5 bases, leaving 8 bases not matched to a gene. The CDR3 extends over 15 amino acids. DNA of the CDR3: TGTGCCAGCACCGAGTGGGACAGGGGGCGGACTGAAGCTTTCTTT. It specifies CASTEWDRGRTEAFF.

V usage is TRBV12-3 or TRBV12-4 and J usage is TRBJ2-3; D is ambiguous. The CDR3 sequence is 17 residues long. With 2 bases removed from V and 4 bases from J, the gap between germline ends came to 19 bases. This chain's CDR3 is CASSLIVTPSSPDTQYF. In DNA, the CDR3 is TGTGCCAGCAGTTTAATTGTCACTCCTTCCTCGCCAGATACGCAGTATTTT.

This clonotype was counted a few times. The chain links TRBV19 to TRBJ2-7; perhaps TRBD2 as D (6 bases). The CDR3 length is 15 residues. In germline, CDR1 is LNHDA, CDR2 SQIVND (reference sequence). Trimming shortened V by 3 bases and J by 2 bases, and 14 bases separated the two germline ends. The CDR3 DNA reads TGTGCCAGTAGTATGCAAGGAAGCGGGCCCTACGAGCAGTACTTC. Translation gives CASSMQGSGPYEQYF.

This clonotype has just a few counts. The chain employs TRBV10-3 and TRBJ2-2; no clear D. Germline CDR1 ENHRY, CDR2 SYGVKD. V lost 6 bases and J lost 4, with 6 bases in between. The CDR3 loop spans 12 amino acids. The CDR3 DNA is TGTGCCATCAGCCAAAGCACCGGGGAGCTGTTTTTT. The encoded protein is CAISQSTGELFF.

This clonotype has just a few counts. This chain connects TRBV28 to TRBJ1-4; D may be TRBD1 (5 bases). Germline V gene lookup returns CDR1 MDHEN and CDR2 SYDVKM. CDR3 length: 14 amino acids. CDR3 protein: CVTEGVGKNEKLFF. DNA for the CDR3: TGTGTCACAGAAGGGGTGGGAAAAAATGAAAAACTGTTTTTT.

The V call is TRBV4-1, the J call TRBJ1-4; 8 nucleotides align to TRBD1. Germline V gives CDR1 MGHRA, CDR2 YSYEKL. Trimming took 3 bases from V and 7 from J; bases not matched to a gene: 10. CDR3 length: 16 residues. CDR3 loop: CASSHTREQGGEKLFF. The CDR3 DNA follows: TGCGCCAGCAGCCATACACGGGAACAGGGGGGTGAAAAACTGTTTTTT.

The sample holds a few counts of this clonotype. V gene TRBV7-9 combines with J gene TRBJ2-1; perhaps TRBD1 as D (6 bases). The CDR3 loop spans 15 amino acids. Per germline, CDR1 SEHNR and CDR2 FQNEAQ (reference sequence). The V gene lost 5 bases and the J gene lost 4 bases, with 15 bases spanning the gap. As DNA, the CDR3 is TGTGCCAGCAGCCATGACAGGTCGGGGTACAATGAGCAGTTCTTC. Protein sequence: CASSHDRSGYNEQFF.

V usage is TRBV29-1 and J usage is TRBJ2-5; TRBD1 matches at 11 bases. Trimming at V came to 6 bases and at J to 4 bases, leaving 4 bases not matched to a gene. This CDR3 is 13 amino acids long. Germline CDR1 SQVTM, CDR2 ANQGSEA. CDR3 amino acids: CSVPGQGVETQYF. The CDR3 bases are TGCAGCGTGCCGGGACAGGGGGTAGAGACCCAGTACTTC.

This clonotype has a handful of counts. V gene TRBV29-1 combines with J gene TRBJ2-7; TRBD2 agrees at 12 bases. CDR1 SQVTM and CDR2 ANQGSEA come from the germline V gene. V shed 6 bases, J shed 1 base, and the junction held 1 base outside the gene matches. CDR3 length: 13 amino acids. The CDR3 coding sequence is TGCAGCGTGACTAGCGGGAGTTCCTACGAGCAGTACTTC. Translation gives CSVTSGSSYEQYF.

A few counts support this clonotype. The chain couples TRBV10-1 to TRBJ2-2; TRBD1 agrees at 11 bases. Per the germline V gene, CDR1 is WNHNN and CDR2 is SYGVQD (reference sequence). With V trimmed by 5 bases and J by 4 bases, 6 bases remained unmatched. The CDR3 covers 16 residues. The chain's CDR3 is CASSSLGQGVTGELFF. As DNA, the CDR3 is TGCGCCAGCAGTTCTTTGGGACAGGGGGTCACCGGGGAGCTGTTTTTT.

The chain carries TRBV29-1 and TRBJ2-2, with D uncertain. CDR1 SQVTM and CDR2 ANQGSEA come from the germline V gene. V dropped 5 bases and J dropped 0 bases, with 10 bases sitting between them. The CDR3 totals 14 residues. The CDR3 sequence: CSVRVATNTGELFF. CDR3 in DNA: TGCAGCGTTCGGGTTGCGACGAACACCGGGGAGCTGTTTTTT.